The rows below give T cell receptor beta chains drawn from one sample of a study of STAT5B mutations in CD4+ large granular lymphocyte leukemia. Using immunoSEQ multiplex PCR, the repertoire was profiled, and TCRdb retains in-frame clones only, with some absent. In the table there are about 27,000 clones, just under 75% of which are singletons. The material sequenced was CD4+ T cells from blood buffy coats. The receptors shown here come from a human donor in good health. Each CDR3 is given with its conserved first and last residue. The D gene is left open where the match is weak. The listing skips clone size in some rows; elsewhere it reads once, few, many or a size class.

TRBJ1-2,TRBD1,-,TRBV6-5,CASSSPKGAGYGYTF,TGTGCCAGCAGCTCCCCTAAGGGGGCCGGCTATGGCTACACCTTC
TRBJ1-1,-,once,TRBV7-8,CASTLRQNTEAFF,TGTGCCAGCACCTTAAGACAAAACACTGAAGCTTTCTTT
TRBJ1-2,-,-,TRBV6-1,CASSEGAPGGYTF,TGTGCCAGCAGTGAAGGGGCACCCGGGGGCTACACCTTC
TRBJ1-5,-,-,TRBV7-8,CASSLVGGSNQPQHF,TGTGCCAGCAGCTTAGTGGGCGGTAGCAATCAGCCCCAGCATTTT
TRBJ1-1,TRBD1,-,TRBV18,CASSPPSGTANTEAFF,TGTGCCAGCTCACCACCTTCCGGGACAGCTAACACTGAAGCTTTCTTT
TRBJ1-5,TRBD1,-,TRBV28,CASSSRTGGSQPQHF,TGTGCCAGCAGTTCCCGGACAGGGGGCAGTCAGCCCCAGCATTTT
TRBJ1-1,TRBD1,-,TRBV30,CAWSLQGRNTEAFF,TGTGCCTGGAGCTTACAGGGGCGGAACACTGAAGCTTTCTTT
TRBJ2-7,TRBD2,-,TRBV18,CASSPPAGGRNEQYF,TGTGCCAGCTCACCACCGGCTGGCGGGAGAAACGAGCAGTACTTC
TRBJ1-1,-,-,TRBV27,CASSFGGKMNTEAFF,TGTGCCAGCAGTTTTGGGGGGAAGATGAACACTGAAGCTTTCTTT
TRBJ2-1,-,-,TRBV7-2,CASSPRGGARTNEQFF,TGTGCCAGCAGCCCAAGGGGGGGGGCTCGCACCAATGAGCAGTTCTTC
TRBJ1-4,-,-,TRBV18,CASSPQGSQRNEKLFF,TGTGCCAGCTCACCACAAGGGTCTCAGCGTAATGAAAAACTGTTTTTT
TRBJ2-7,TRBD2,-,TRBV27,CASSRYLAGGTREQYF,TGTGCCAGCAGTCGCTATTTAGCGGGAGGGACTCGGGAGCAGTACTTC
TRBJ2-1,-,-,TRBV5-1,CASSSTTANNEQFF,TGCGCCAGCAGCTCCACGACAGCCAACAATGAGCAGTTCTTC
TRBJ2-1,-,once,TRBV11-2,CASSPLTGYNEQFF,TGTGCCAGCAGCCCGCTGACAGGTTACAATGAGCAGTTCTTC
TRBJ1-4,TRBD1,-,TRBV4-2,CASSRAGQGNIVGEKLFF,TGTGCCAGCAGCCGTGCGGGACAGGGGAATATCGTAGGTGAAAAACTGTTTTTT
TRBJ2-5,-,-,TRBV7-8,CASSVGPLETQYF,TGTGCCAGCAGCGTAGGGCCGCTCGAGACCCAGTACTTC
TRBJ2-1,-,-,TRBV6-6,CASESGPTYNEQFF,TGTGCCAGTGAAAGTGGGCCAACCTACAATGAGCAGTTCTTC
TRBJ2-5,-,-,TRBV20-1,CSARDRRAQYF,TGCAGTGCTAGAGATCGGAGAGCCCAGTACTTC
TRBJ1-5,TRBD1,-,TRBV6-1,CASRGTGGGNQPQHF,TGTGCCAGCAGAGGGACAGGGGGCGGCAATCAGCCCCAGCATTTT
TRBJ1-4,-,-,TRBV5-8,CASSLEGHLNEKLFF,TGTGCCAGCAGCCTGGAGGGACATCTTAATGAAAAACTGTTTTTT
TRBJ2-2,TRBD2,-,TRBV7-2,CASSPRRLAGNTGELFF,TGTGCCAGCAGCCCGAGACGTCTAGCGGGCAACACCGGGGAGCTGTTTTTT
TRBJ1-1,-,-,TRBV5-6,CASSLRATEAFF,TGTGCCAGCTCCCTAAGGGCCACTGAAGCTTTCTTT
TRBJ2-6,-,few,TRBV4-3,CASSQDVPGTLLGPNVLTF,TGCGCCAGCAGCCAAGATGTTCCCGGGACTCTCTTAGGCCCCAACGTCCTGACTTTC
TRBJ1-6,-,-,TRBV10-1,CASRNPLPSASSYNSPLHF,TGCGCCAGCAGGAATCCACTACCCTCCGCGAGCTCCTATAATTCACCCCTCCACTTT
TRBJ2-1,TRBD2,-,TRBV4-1,CASSNPGLVQSSSYNEQFF,TGCGCCAGCAGCAACCCGGGACTAGTCCAAAGTTCATCCTACAATGAGCAGTTCTTC
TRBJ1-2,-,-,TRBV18,CASSPSSGVDYGYTF,TGTGCCAGCTCACCAAGCTCAGGGGTGGACTATGGCTACACCTTC
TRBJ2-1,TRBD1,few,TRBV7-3,CASSSGQGSYNEQFF,TGTGCCAGCAGCTCCGGACAGGGTTCCTACAATGAGCAGTTCTTC
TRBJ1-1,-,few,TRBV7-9,CASSSTVNTEAFF,TGTGCCAGCAGCTCGACAGTGAACACTGAAGCTTTCTTT
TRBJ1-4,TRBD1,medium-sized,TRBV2,CASSGDRGSEKLFF,TGTGCCAGCAGTGGGGACAGGGGCTCCGAAAAACTGTTTTTT
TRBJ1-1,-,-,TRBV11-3,CASSPGGGGNTEAFF,TGTGCCAGCAGCCCCGGCGGGGGGGGGAACACTGAAGCTTTCTTT
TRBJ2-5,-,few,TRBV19,CASSIGGETQYF,TGTGCCAGTAGTATTGGGGGGGAGACCCAGTACTTC
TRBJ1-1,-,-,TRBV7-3,CASSLNFGDEAFF,TGTGCCAGCAGCTTAAATTTCGGGGATGAAGCTTTCTTT
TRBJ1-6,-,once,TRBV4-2,CASSQDLGSYSYNSPLHF,TGTGCCAGCAGCCAAGATCTCGGGAGTTACTCCTATAATTCACCCCTCCACTTT
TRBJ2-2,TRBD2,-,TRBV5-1,CASSRGGGLNTGELFF,TGCGCCAGCAGTCGCGGGGGGGGCCTAAACACCGGGGAGCTGTTTTTT
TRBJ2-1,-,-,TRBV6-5,CASKQGSYNEQFF,TGTGCCAGCAAGCAGGGCTCCTACAATGAGCAGTTCTTC
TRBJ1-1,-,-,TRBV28,CASSNREKAFF,TGTGCCAGCAGTAACCGGGAAAAAGCTTTCTTT
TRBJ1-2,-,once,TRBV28,CASTLAGDNYGYTF,TGTGCCAGCACCTTGGCAGGAGATAACTATGGCTACACCTTC
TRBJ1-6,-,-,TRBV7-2,CASSLAVVSPLHF,TGTGCCAGCAGCTTAGCCGTCGTTTCACCCCTCCACTTT
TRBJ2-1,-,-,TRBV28,CASSFQGSSYNEQFF,TGTGCCAGCAGTTTCCAGGGTTCCTCCTACAATGAGCAGTTCTTC
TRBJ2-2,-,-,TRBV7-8,CASSRTTGELFF,TGTGCCAGCAGTCGCACCACCGGGGAGCTGTTTTTT